This TCR beta chain was found in a study of blood T cell repertoires in COVID-19 (dated by TCRdb to about 2020). Describing the broader study: Collaborator samples came from the United States, Italy and Spain and covered acute and convalescent phases of COVID-19. Where available, HLA class I and class II types were taken from metadata supplied by the sample provider and were not determined by assay-based typing. The sample metadata nearly always contained a de-identified subject ID, COVID-19 status, age in years and sex. The prospective study material was composed of cDNA or gDNA derived from T cells, B-cell-depleted T cells, or PBMCs. The dataset comprised deeply sampled blood TCRbeta repertoires from subjects exposed to, actively infected with, or recovered from COVID-19. The samples were drawn from two sources: the first 160 participants of the ongoing ImmuneRACE study, and about 1,300 subjects contributed by 6 global collaborators. The repertoires were made available in a free public database intended to serve as a resource for research on the immune response to SARS-CoV-2. The study at large found these results: The amount of clinical and demographic metadata varied by source and participant and was provided uncurated.

TCRbeta CDR3 regions were amplified from genomic DNA using the immunoSEQ Assay, a bias-controlled multiplex PCR. Concerning the study's data processing: The number of nucleated cells in each sample was estimated by amplification of reference gene primers within the assay. Sequence reads were collapsed and filtered to measure the absolute abundance of every unique TCRbeta CDR3 rearrangement. For each sample, productive Simpson clonality was calculated by taking the square root of Simpson's diversity index across productive rearrangements. Drawn from immuneACCESS, this table holds only the in-frame rearrangements with V and J called that TCRdb kept. Clones are partly lost; checked studies trace under half to an unresolved V gene and leave the rest unexplained. That table supplies the V and J calls and clone size; D and trimming were determined from the DNA. This sample has around 140,000 clones in its table, and roughly 69% of those were observed once. Approximately 1.9% of the sample is in the top ten clones.

As concerns this clone: The target of this receptor is not known. No qualities accompany the bases; no much larger clone lies one base away.

Each collaborating institution followed its own protocols to collect whole blood in K2EDTA tubes. For TCRbeta analysis, collaborators shipped samples as frozen whole blood, isolated PBMCs, or DNA extracted from either of those sample types. The CDR3, cysteine through phenylalanine, is 21 amino acids long. The CDR3 DNA has 63 bases and is translated from base 1. Sequenced material: peripheral blood. The rearranged segments are TRBV21-1 and TRBJ2-2; the DNA was not compared with TRBD1, the D call given in the table. TRBV21-1 is recorded as a pseudogene. The clonotype originates from a woman in her 70s with acute or convalescent COVID-19. The CDR3 loop reads CARIVGHLIISGYLGTGELFF. The sequenced DNA: TGTGCCAGAATTGTAGGCCATCTGATAATTTCAGGGTACTTGGGCACCGGGGAGCTGTTTTTT.